This record looks at one TCR beta chain sequence and its context. The antigen remains unidentified. The time point denotes: persistent/refractory GD, antithyroid drugs over 5 years with positive TRAb. Scientists built the TCR library using RNA that was extracted from PBMCs. Graves' disease diagnosis used American Thyroid Association guidelines. As collected, the peripheral blood samples measured 7.5 to 10 milliliters each and went into EDTA tubes. The CDR3 runs to 15 residues. Per the germline V gene, CDR1 is SGHNT and CDR2 is YYREEE (reference sequence). Unmatched junction bases numbered 7, after V lost 3 bases and J lost 5 bases. Relying on iRepertoire HTBI primers and Arm-PCR of CDR3 regions, the team built TCR beta libraries. TCRdb processed the multiplex PCR reads anew with MiXCR; each CDR3 protein has one entry. In the table there are roughly 490,000 distinct CDR3 sequences, less than 25% of which are singletons.

This entry belongs to a study of regulatory T cells in long-lasting Graves disease. Study results and caveats: Persistent disease favored TRBV28, TRBJ1-2 and TRBJ2-5.

This clonotype was obtained from a female donor with Graves disease. The material sequenced was peripheral blood mononuclear cells (PBMCs), taken when the disease was refractory, from a patient treated with antithyroid drugs. This chain links TRBV5-4 with TRBJ1-4; 7 nucleotides line up with TRBD1. CDR3 residues: CASSSQGVSNEKLFF. The CDR3 coding sequence is TGTGCCAGCAGCTCGCAGGGGGTATCAAATGAAAAACTGTTTTTT.